The clone carrying this TCR beta chain occurred a few times. Its target is unknown. The sample belongs to a study of shared clonotypes between healthy human individuals. Findings and limits, study-wide: It was observed that 5% to 6% of naive CD4 clonotypes were shared across a handful of donors. Memory subsets generally showed lower estimated richness than naive subsets.

The authors ran the assay at deep level. In the original analysis: Filtering differed because ImmunoSEQ produced junction-only sequences that carried no quality scores. Assay: immunoSEQ multiplex PCR; the TCRdb copy retains only in-frame clones and omits some. V and J calls and clone size are as listed in that table; D and trimming were resolved from the DNA. The table has around 1.1 million clones, 60% to 80% seen once; the top ten hold almost 0.9%. The CDR3 totals 15 residues. The trim removed 5 bases at V and 8 bases at J, leaving 9 bases unmatched. In germline, CDR1 is MDHEN, CDR2 SYDVKM. The rearrangement uses TRBV28 and TRBJ1-4; 9 bases map to TRBD1. Sequenced: memory CD4+ T cells from PBMCs. Subset of the sample: CD45RA-negative fraction. The TCR was taken from a man younger than 35 in good health. Some clones in this sample may be carry-over from other donors' samples. The CDR3 spells CASSLQGALGEKLFF. For the CDR3, the DNA is TGTGCCAGCAGTCTACAGGGGGCTCTGGGCGAAAAACTGTTTTTT.